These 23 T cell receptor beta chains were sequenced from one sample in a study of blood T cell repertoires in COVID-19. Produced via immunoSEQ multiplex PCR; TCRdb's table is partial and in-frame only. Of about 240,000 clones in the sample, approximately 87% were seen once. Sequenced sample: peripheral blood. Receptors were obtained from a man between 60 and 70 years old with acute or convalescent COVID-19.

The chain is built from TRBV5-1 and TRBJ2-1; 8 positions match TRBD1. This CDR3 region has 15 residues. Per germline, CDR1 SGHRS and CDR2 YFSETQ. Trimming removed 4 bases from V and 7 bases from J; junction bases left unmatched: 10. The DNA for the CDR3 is TGCGCCAGCAGCGCCCAGGGGGCGAGGGTGAATGAGCAGTTCTTC. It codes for CASSAQGARVNEQFF.

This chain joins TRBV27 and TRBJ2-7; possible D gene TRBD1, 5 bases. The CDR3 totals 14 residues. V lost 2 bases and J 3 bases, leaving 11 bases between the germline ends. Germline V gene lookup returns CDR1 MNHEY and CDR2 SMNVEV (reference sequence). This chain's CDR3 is CASSLLGGHYEQYF. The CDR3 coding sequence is TGTGCCAGCAGTTTACTGGGCGGACACTACGAGCAGTACTTC.

CDR3 bases: TGCGCCAGCAGCCAGGGGGGGACAGGGGGCCCAGATACGCAGTATTTT. The encoded protein is CASSQGGTGGPDTQYF. The gene calls are TRBV4-3 and TRBJ2-3; 12 bases fit TRBD1. There are 16 residues in the CDR3. With V trimmed by 3 bases and J by 4 bases, 5 bases remained unmatched. Germline V gene lookup returns CDR1 LGHNA and CDR2 YSLEER.

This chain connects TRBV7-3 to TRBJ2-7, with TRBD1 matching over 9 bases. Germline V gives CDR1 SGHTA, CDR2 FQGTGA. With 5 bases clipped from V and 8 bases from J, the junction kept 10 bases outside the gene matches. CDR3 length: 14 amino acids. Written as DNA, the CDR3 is TGTGCCAGCAGCGAGCCGGGACAGGGAAGCAAGCAGTACTTC. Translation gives CASSEPGQGSKQYF. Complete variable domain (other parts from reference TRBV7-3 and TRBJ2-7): GAGVSQTPSNKVTEKGKYVELRCDPISGHTALYWYRQSLGQGPEFLIYFQGTGAADDSGLPNDRFFAVRPEGSVSTLKIQRTERGDSAVYLCASSEPGQGSKQYFGPGTRLTVT.

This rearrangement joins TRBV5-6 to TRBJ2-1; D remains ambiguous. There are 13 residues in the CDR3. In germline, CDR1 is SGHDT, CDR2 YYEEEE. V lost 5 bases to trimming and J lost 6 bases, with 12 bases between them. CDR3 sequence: CASSGARFNEQFF. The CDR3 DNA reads TGTGCCAGCAGTGGAGCCAGATTCAATGAGCAGTTCTTC.

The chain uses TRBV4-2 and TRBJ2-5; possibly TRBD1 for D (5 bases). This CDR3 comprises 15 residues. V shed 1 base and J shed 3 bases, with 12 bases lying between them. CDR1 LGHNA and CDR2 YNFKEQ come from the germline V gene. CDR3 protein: CASSQVSQDKETQYF. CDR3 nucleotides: TGTGCCAGCAGCCAAGTAAGTCAGGACAAAGAGACCCAGTACTTC.

CDR3 in DNA: TGTGCCAGCGCGGAGGGCCGAAATGAAAAACTGTTTTTT. Amino acid sequence: CASAEGRNEKLFF. The chain recombines TRBV6-5 with TRBJ1-4; D remains ambiguous. Germline CDR1 and CDR2: MNHEY and SVGAGI. CDR3 length equals 13 residues. V lost 8 bases and J lost 5, with 12 bases in between.

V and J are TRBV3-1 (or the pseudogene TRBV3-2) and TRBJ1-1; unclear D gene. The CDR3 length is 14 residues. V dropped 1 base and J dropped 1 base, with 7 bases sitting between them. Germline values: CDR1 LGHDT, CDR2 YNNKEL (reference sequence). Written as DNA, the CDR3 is TGTGCCAGCAGCCAAGGAGTAGCGAACACTGAAGCTTTCTTT. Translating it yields CASSQGVANTEAFF.

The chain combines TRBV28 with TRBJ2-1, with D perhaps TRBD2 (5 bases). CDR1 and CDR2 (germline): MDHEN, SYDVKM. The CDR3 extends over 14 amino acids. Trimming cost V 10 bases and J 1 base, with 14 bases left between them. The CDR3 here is CATCELGSYNEQFF. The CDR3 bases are TGTGCCACTTGCGAACTAGGGTCCTACAATGAGCAGTTCTTC.

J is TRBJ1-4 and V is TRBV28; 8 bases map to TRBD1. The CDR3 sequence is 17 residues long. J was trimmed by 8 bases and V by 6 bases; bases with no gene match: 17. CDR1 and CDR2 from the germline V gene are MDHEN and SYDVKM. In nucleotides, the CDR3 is TGTGCCAGCAGACCTCAAGGGGCAGGGGGCTTAGGGGAAAAACTGTTTTTT. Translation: CASRPQGAGGLGEKLFF.

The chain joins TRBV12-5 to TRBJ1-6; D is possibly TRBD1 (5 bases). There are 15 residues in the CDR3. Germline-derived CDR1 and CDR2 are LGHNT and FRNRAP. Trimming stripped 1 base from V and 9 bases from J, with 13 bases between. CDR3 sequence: CASGLGGLIGSPLHF. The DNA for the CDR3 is TGTGCTAGTGGTTTGGGGGGCCTCATCGGTTCACCCCTCCACTTT.

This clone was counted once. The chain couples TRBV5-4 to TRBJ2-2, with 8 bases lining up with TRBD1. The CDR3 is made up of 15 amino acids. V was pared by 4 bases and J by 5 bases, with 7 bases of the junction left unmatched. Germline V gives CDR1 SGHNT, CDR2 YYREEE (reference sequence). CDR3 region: CASSLDRGVTGELFF. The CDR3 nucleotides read TGTGCCAGCAGCCTTGACAGGGGAGTGACCGGGGAGCTGTTTTTT.

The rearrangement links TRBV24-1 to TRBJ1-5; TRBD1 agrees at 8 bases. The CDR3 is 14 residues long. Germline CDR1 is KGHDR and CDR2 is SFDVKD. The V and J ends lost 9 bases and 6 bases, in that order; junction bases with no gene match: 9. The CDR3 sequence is CATRGQGASQPQHF. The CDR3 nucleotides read TGTGCCACCCGGGGGCAGGGGGCAAGTCAGCCCCAGCATTTT.

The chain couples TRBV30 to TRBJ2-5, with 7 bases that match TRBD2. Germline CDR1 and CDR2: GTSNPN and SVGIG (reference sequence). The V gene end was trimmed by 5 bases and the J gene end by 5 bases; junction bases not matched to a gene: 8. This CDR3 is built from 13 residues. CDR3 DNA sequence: TGTGCCTGGCGGGAGGCGGTAGGGGAGACCCAGTACTTC. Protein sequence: CAWREAVGETQYF.

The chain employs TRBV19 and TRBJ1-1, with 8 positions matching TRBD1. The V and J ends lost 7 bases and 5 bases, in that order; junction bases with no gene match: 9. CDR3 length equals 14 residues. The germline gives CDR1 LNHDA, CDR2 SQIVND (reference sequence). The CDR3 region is CASTFGQGRTEAFF. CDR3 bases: TGTGCCAGTACTTTTGGACAGGGCAGGACTGAAGCTTTCTTT.

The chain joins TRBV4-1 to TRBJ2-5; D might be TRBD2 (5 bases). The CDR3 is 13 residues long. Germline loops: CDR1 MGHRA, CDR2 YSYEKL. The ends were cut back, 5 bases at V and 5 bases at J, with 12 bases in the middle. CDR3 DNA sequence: TGCGCCAGCAGCAGTTGGCTAGCTGAGACCCAGTACTTC. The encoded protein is CASSSWLAETQYF.

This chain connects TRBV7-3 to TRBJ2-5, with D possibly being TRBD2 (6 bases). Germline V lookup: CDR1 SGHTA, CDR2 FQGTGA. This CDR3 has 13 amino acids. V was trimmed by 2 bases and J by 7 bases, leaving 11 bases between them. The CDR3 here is CASSLGGSGTQYF. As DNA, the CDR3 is TGTGCCAGCAGCTTAGGGGGGAGTGGGACCCAGTACTTC.

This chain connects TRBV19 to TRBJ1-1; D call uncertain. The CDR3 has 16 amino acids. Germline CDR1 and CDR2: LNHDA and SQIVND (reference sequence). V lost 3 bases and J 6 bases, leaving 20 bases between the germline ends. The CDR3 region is CASSIPEGRVGAEAFF. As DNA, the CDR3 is TGTGCCAGTAGTATCCCTGAAGGGAGGGTTGGGGCTGAAGCTTTCTTT.

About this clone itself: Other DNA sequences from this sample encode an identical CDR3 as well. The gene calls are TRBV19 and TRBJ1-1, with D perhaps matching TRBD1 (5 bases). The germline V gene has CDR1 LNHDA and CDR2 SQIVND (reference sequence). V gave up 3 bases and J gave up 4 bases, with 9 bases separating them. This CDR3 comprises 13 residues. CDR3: CASSIQGSTEAFF. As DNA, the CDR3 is TGTGCCAGTAGTATTCAGGGAAGCACTGAAGCTTTCTTT. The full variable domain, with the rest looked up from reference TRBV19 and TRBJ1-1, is DGGITQSPKYLFRKEGQNVTLSCEQNLNHDAMYWYRQDPGQGLRLIYYSQIVNDFQKGDIAEGYSVSREKKESFPLTVTSAQKNPTAFYLCASSIQGSTEAFFGQGTRLTVV.

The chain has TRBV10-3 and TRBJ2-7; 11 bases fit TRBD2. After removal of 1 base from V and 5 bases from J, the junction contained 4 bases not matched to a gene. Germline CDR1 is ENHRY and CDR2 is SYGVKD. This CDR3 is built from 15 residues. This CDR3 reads CAISEYSSGRDEQYF. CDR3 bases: TGTGCCATCAGTGAGTATAGTAGCGGGAGGGACGAGCAGTACTTC.

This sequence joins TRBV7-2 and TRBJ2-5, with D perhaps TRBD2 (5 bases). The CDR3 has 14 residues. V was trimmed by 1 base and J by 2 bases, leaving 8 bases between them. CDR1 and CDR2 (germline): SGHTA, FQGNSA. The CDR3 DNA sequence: TGTGCCAGCAGCTTAGTAGGACTTCAAGAGACCCAGTACTTC. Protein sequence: CASSLVGLQETQYF.

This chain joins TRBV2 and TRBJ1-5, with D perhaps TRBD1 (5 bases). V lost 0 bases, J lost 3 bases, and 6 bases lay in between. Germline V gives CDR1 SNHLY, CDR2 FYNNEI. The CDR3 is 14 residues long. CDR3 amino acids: CASSEAGPNQPQHF. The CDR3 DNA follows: TGTGCCAGCAGTGAAGCGGGGCCCAATCAGCCCCAGCATTTT.

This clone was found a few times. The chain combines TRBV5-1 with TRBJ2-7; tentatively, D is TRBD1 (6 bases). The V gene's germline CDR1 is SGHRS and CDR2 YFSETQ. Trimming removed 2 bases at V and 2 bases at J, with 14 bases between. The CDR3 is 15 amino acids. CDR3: CASSFDRTVAYEQYF. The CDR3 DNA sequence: TGCGCCAGCAGCTTCGACCGGACAGTGGCCTACGAGCAGTACTTC.